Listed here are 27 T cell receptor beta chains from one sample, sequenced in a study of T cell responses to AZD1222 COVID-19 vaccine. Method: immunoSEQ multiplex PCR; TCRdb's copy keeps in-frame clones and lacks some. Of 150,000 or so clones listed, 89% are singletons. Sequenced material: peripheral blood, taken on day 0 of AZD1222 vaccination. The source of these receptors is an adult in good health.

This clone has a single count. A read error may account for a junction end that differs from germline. CDR3 DNA: TGTGCCACCGGCAGAGCGCGCAGCAATGAGCAGTTCTTC. Its protein product is CATGRARSNEQFF. The J gene is TRBJ2-1, the V gene TRBV15; D ambiguous. Germline CDR1 is LNHNV and CDR2 is YYDKDF (reference sequence). CDR3 length equals 13 residues.

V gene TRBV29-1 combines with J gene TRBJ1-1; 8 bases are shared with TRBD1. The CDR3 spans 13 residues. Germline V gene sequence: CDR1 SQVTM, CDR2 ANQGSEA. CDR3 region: CRAQTGVNTEAFF. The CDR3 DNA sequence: TGCAGAGCCCAGACAGGGGTGAACACTGAAGCTTTCTTT.

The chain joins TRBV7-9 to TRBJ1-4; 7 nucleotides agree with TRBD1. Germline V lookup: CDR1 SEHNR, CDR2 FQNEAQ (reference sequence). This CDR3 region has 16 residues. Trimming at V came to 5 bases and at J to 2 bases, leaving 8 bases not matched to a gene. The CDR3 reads CASSIIDRDTNEKLFF. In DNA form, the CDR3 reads TGTGCCAGCAGCATAATCGACAGGGACACTAATGAAAAACTGTTTTTT.

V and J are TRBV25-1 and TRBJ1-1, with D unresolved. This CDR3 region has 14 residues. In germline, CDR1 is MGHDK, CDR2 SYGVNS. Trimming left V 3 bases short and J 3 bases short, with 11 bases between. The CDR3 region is CASSDVGRHTEAFF. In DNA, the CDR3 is TGTGCCAGCAGTGACGTCGGGAGGCACACTGAAGCTTTCTTT.

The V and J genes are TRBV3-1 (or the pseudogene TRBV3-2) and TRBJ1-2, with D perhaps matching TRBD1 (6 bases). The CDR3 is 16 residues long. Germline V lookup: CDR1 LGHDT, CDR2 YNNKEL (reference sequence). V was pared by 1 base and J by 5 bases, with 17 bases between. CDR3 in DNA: TGTGCCAGCAGCCAAGCAAACAGGGTCCGGGGTTATGGCTACACCTTC. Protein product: CASSQANRVRGYGYTF.

The CDR3 protein is CASSRRWGGRGANEQFF. CDR3 bases: TGTGCCAGCAGCCGCCGCTGGGGTGGGAGAGGGGCCAATGAGCAGTTCTTC. This chain links TRBV2 with TRBJ2-1, with D perhaps being TRBD1 or TRBD2 (5 bases each). Germline V lookup: CDR1 SNHLY, CDR2 FYNNEI. Between the trimmed V and J ends, which lost 6 bases and 6 bases, there was a span of 24 bases. The CDR3 is 17 residues long.

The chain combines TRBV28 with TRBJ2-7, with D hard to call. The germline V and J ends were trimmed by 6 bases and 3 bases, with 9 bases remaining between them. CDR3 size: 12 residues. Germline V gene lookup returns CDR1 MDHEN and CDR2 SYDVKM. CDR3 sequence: CASRGANYEQYF. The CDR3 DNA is TGTGCCAGCAGGGGCGCTAACTACGAGCAGTACTTC.

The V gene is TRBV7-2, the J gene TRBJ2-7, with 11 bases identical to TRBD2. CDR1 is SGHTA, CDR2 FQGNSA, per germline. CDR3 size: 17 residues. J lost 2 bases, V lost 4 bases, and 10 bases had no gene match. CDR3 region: CASSSPELLAGAYEQYF. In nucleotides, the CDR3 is TGTGCCAGCAGCTCCCCGGAACTACTAGCGGGAGCCTACGAGCAGTACTTC.

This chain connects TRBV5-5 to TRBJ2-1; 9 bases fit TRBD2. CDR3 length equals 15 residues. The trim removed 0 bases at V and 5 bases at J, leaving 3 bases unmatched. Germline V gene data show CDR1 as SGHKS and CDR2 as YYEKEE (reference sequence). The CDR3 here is CASSLGLAENNEQFF. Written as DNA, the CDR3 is TGTGCCAGCAGCTTGGGACTAGCGGAAAACAATGAGCAGTTCTTC. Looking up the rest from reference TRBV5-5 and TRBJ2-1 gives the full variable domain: DAGVTQSPTHLIKTRGQQVTLRCSPISGHKSVSWYQQVLGQGPQFIFQYYEKEERGRGNFPDRFSARQFPNYSSELNVNALLLGDSALYLCASSLGLAENNEQFFGPGTRLTVL.

CDR3 protein: CASSQILSSSDTQYF. CDR3 bases: TGCGCCAGCAGCCAAATCCTTAGCAGCTCAGATACGCAGTATTTT. The V call is TRBV4-3, the J call TRBJ2-3, with D uncertain. The length of the CDR3 is 15 residues. The germline CDR1 and CDR2 sequences are LGHNA and YSLEER. V lost 2 bases to trimming and J lost 4 bases, with 13 bases between them.

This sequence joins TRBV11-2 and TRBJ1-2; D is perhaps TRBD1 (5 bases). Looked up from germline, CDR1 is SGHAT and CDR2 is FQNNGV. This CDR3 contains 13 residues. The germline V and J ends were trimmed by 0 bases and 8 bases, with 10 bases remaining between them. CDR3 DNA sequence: TGTGCCAGCAGCTTAGACAGGGTTAGCGGCTACACCTTC. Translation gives CASSLDRVSGYTF.

This CDR3 reads CASSRTTGNYEQYF. The DNA for the CDR3 is TGTGCCAGCAGCCGCACGACAGGTAACTACGAGCAGTACTTC. The chain is built from TRBV14 and TRBJ2-7; possibly TRBD1 for D (6 bases). V dropped 4 bases and J dropped 3 bases, with 13 bases sitting between them. Per germline, CDR1 SGHDN and CDR2 FVKESK. CDR3 size: 14 residues.

CDR3 sequence: CATRTDSTYEQYF. In DNA form, the CDR3 reads TGTGCCACCCGGACGGACTCAACTTACGAGCAGTACTTC. The chain couples TRBV10-3 to TRBJ2-7; maybe TRBD2 (5 bases). V dropped 10 bases and J dropped 4 bases, with 17 bases sitting between them. Per germline, CDR1 ENHRY and CDR2 SYGVKD. This CDR3 contains 13 residues.

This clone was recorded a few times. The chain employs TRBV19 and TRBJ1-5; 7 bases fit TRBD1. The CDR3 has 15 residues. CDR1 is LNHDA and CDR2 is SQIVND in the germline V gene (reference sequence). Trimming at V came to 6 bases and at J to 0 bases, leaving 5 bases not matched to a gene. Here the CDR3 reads CASRGGQVSNQPQHF. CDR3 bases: TGTGCCAGTAGGGGCGGACAGGTTAGCAATCAGCCCCAGCATTTT.

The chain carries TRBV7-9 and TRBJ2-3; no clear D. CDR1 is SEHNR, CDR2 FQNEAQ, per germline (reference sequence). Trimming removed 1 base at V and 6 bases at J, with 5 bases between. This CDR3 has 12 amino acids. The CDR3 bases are TGTGCCAGCAGCTTAGTCCCCGATACGCAGTATTTT. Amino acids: CASSLVPDTQYF.

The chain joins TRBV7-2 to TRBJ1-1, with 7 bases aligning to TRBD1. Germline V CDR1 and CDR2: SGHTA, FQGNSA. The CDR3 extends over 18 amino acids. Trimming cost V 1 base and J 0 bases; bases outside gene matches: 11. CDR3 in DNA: TGTGCCAGCAGCTTAGTAAGGGGGCTGACCCCGTTGAACACTGAAGCTTTCTTT. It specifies CASSLVRGLTPLNTEAFF.

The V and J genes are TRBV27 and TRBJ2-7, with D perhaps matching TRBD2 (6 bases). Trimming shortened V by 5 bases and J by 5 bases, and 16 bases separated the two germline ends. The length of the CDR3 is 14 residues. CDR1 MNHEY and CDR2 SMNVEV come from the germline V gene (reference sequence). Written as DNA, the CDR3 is TGTGCCAGCAGTCCCGGGAGACCGGAAGACGAGCAGTACTTC. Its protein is CASSPGRPEDEQYF.

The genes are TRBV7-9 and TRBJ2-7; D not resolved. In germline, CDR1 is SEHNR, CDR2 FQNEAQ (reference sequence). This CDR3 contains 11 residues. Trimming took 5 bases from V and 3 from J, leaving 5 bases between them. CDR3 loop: CASSVNYEQYF. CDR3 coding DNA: TGTGCCAGCAGCGTCAACTACGAGCAGTACTTC.

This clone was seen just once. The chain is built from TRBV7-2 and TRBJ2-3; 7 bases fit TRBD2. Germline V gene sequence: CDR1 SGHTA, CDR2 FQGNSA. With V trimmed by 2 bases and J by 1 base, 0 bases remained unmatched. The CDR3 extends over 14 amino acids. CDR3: CASSLTSGTDTQYF. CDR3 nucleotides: TGTGCCAGCAGCTTAACTAGCGGCACAGATACGCAGTATTTT. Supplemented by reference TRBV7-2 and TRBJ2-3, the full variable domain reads GAGVSQSPSNKVTEKGKDVELRCDPISGHTALYWYRQSLGQGLEFLIYFQGNSAPDKSGLPSDRFSAERTGGSVSTLTIQRTQQEDSAVYLCASSLTSGTDTQYFGPGTRLTVL.

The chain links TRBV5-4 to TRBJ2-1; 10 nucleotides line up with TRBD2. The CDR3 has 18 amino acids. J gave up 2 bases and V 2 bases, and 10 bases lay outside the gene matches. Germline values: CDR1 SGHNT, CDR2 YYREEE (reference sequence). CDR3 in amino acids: CASSFGGGLAGAYNEQFF. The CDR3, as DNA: TGTGCCAGCAGCTTTGGTGGGGGCCTAGCGGGAGCCTACAATGAGCAGTTCTTC.

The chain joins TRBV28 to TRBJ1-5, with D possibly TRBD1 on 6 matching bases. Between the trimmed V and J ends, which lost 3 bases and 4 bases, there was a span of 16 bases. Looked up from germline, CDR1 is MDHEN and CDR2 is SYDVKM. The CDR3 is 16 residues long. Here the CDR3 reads CASSFPPSTGNQPQHF. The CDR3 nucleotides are TGTGCCAGCAGTTTTCCCCCTTCGACAGGAAATCAGCCCCAGCATTTT.

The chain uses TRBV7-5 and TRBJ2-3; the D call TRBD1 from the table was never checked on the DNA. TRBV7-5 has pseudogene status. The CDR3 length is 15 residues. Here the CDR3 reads CVRPTTKGLTDTQYF. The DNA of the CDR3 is TGTGTCAGACCCACTACTAAGGGGTTAACAGATACGCAGTATTTT.

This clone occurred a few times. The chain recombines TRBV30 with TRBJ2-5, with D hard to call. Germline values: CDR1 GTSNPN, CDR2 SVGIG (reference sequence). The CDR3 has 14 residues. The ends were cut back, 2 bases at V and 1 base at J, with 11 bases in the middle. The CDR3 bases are TGTGCCTGGAGTTCCTGGAACCTCCAAGAGACCCAGTACTTC. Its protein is CAWSSWNLQETQYF.

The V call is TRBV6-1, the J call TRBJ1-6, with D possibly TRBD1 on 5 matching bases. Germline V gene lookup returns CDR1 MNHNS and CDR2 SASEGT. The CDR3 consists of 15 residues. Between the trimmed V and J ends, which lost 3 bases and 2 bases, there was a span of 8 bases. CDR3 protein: CASSDRGAYNSPLHF. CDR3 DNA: TGTGCCAGCAGTGACCGGGGCGCCTATAATTCACCCCTCCACTTT.

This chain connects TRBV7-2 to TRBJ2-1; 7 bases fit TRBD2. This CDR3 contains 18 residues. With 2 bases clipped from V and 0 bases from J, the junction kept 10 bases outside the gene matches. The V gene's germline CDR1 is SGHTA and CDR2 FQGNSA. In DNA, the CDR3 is TGTGCCAGCAGCTTATCACTCATGGCGGGAGTCTCCTACAATGAGCAGTTCTTC. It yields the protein CASSLSLMAGVSYNEQFF. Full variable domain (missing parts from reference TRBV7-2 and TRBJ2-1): GAGVSQSPSNKVTEKGKDVELRCDPISGHTALYWYRQSLGQGLEFLIYFQGNSAPDKSGLPSDRFSAERTGGSVSTLTIQRTQQEDSAVYLCASSLSLMAGVSYNEQFFGPGTRLTVL.

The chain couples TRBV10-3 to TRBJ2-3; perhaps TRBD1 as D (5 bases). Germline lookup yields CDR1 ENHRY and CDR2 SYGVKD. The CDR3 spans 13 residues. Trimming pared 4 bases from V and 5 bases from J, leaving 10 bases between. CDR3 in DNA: TGTGCCATCAGTGTAGGGGTCATAGATACGCAGTATTTT. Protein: CAISVGVIDTQYF.

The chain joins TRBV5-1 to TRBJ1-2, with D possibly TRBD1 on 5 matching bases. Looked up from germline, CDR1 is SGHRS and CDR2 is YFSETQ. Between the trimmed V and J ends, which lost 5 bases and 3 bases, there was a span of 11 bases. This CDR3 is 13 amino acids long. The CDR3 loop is CASSLEGDYGYTF. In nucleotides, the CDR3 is TGCGCCAGCAGTCTGGAAGGGGACTATGGCTACACCTTC.